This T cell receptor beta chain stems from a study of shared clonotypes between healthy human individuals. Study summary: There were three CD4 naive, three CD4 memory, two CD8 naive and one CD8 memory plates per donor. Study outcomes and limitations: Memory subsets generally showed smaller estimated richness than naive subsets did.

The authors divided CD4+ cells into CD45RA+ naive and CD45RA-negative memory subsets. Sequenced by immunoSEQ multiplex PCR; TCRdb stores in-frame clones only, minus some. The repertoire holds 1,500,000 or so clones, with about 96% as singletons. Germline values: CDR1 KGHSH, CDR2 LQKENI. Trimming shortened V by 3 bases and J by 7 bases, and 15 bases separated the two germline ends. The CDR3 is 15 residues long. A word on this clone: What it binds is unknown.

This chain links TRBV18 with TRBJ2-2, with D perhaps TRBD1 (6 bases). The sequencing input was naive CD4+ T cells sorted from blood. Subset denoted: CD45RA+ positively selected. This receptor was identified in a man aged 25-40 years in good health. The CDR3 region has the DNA TGTGCCAGCTCACCGTACAGGGATAGTATCGGGGAGCTGTTTTTT. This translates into CASSPYRDSIGELFF. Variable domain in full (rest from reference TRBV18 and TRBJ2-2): NAGVMQNPRHLVRRRGQEARLRCSPMKGHSHVYWYRQLPEEGLKFMVYLQKENIIDESGMPKERFSAEFPKEGPSILRIQQVVRGDSAAYFCASSPYRDSIGELFFGEGSRLTVL.